This T cell receptor beta chain was profiled in a study of cytomegalovirus exposure and HLA in healthy donors. Points from the study as a whole: Among donors in an Asian-associated ancestry cluster, a later analysis reportedly found fewer N-insertions than the roughly 670-donor mean. A later analysis revealed that TCR association rates differed between HLA loci, peaking at DRB1 and bottoming out at HLA-C.

Germline CDR1 reads SGHRS; CDR2 reads YFSETQ. The CDR3 is 15 amino acids. The V end was cut by 5 bases, the J end by 5 bases, with 14 bases between. Turning to this clone: Its specificity is unknown.

This PCR relied on a set of 60 Vbeta primers and 13 Jbeta primers. The protocol was immunoSEQ multiplex PCR, while the TCRdb copy is restricted to in-frame clones and leaves out a portion. Of around 180,000 clones listed, around 87% are singletons. V gene TRBV5-1 combines with J gene TRBJ1-6; perhaps TRBD1 as D (6 bases). The material sequenced was PBMCs. The TCR comes from a woman aged 18-29 years in good health and CMV-seronegative. CDR3 residues: CASSPQGIDNSPLHF. As DNA, the CDR3 is TGCGCCAGCAGTCCTCAGGGGATTGATAATTCACCCCTCCACTTT.